This T cell receptor (beta chain) came from a study of blood T cell repertoires in COVID-19 (TCRdb year 2020). Regarding the research as a whole: Collaborator samples came from the United States, Italy and Spain and covered acute and convalescent phases of COVID-19. The material from the prospective study consisted of cDNA or gDNA derived from T cells, B-cell-depleted T cells, or PBMCs. Deeply sampled blood TCRbeta repertoires from subjects exposed to, actively infected with, or recovered from COVID-19 were included in the dataset. The repertoires were made available in a free public database intended to serve as a resource for research on the immune response to SARS-CoV-2. The samples were drawn from two sources: the first 160 participants of the ongoing ImmuneRACE study, and 1,254 subjects contributed by 6 global collaborators. A de-identified subject ID, COVID-19 status, age in years and sex were almost always included in the sample metadata. Where HLA class I and class II types were available, the types were taken from metadata supplied by the sample provider, not from assay-based typing.

Ends trimmed: V by 6 bases, J by 1 base; bases unmatched to a gene: 7. CDR1 and CDR2 are read off the germline V gene (reference sequence) as GTSNPN and SVGIG. The CDR3 covers 14 residues, taking in both the cysteine and the phenylalanine. The kept DNA is CDR3 alone, 42 bases in frame from the first base. Whole blood was collected in K2EDTA tubes by collaborating institutions according to the institutions' own protocols. For TCRbeta analysis, collaborators shipped samples as frozen whole blood, isolated PBMCs, or DNA extracted from either of those sample types. This clone was recorded a few times. What this receptor recognizes is not known. No clone much larger than this one lies a single base away; base qualities are absent. The paper as a whole reports these results and caveats: The quantity of clinical and demographic metadata differed by source and by participant and was supplied without curation.

TCRbeta CDR3 regions were amplified from genomic DNA using the immunoSEQ Assay, a bias-controlled multiplex PCR. Per the authors' processing: Within the assay, amplification of reference gene primers was used to estimate how many nucleated cells each sample contained. To quantify the absolute abundance of each unique TCRbeta CDR3 rearrangement, sequence reads were collapsed and filtered. For each sample, productive Simpson clonality was calculated as the square root of Simpson's diversity index across productive rearrangements. Imported from immuneACCESS, the table was reduced by TCRdb to in-frame sequences with V and J called. These copies leave out some clones; in studies compared against another copy, an unresolved V gene accounts for under half, and the cause of the remainder is not known. V, J and clone size reflect that table, while D and trimming were determined from the DNA. In all, the sample holds hundreds of thousands of clones, and roughly 86% of those were seen once. The top ten constitute 0.8% of the sample.

The V and J segments used are TRBV30 and TRBJ2-7; the central 9 bases match TRBD2. The material sequenced was peripheral blood. This TCR was recovered from a woman younger than 45 with acute or convalescent COVID-19. The CDR3 region has the sequence CACAPSGRSYEQYF. The DNA sequence is as follows: TGTGCCTGTGCTCCCAGCGGGAGGTCCTACGAGCAGTACTTC. Beyond the CDR3, the reference TRBV30 and TRBJ2-7 genes provide the residues; the full variable domain reads: SQTIHQWPATLVQPVGSPLSLECTVEGTSNPNLYWYRQAAGRGLQLLFYSVGIGQISSEVPQNLSASRPQDRQFILSSKKLLLSDSGFYLCACAPSGRSYEQYFGPGTRLTVT.